This is a list of T cell receptor beta chains from one sample in a study of shared clonotypes between healthy human individuals. The data were produced by immunoSEQ multiplex PCR, yet TCRdb's version contains in-frame clones alone and is incomplete. The sample lists 800,000 or so clones; around 96% were seen once. The specimen was naive CD8+ T cells sorted from blood. The receptor set was obtained from a man younger than 40 in good health. Each CDR3 is given with its conserved first and last residue. A D gene is named only where the DNA matches it firmly. Clone size is not always given. Where it is, it says once, few, many or a class for expanded clones.

d_call	cdr3_length	v_call	clone_size	j_call	cdr3_nt	cdr3_aa
TRBD1	15	TRBV4-2	.	TRBJ2-5	TGTGCCAGCAGCCCGCGGACAGGGGAACAAGAGACCCAGTACTTC	CASSPRTGEQETQYF
.	15	TRBV7-9	.	TRBJ1-4	TGTGCCAGCAGCTCGTGGACGTGGGAGGGTGAAAAACTGTTTTTT	CASSSWTWEGEKLFF
.	11	TRBV5-5	.	TRBJ2-1	TGTGCCAGCAGCCTGGAGCGACACTGGTTCTTC	CASSLERHWFF
.	14	TRBV4-1	.	TRBJ2-2	TGCGCCAGCAGCCAAGTTCCGGGGAACGGGGAGCTGTTTTTT	CASSQVPGNGELFF
TRBD1	17	TRBV30	once	TRBJ1-2	TGTGCCTGGAAGAGGACAGGGGGAAAGCTCTGGGCCTATGGCTACACCTTC	CAWKRTGGKLWAYGYTF
TRBD1	15	TRBV5-5	.	TRBJ2-1	TGTGCCAGCAGCTCGGACAGGACCCCGGACAATGAGCAGTTCTTC	CASSSDRTPDNEQFF
TRBD2	16	TRBV11-2	.	TRBJ2-1	TGTGCCAGCAGCCCGCTAGCGGGAGGCCATAGGTGGGAGCAGTTCTTC	CASSPLAGGHRWEQFF
.	11	TRBV25-1	once	TRBJ2-2	TGTGCCAGCAGTGTCTCCGGGGAGCTGTTTTTT	CASSVSGELFF
.	13	TRBV29-1	.	TRBJ2-3	TGCAGCGTAATTCTAGGCGGTGGTGCTACGCAGTATTTT	CSVILGGGATQYF
.	13	TRBV2	once	TRBJ1-2	TGTGCCAGCAGTGAAACATCTGGCTATGGCTACACCTTC	CASSETSGYGYTF
.	15	TRBV9	.	TRBJ2-7	TGTGCCAGCAGCCTAAGTAGCTTAGCAGGGGACGAGCAGTACTTC	CASSLSSLAGDEQYF
TRBD1	15	TRBV4-1	.	TRBJ2-7	TGCGCCAGCAGCCAAGCGGACAGGGGGCTGGACGAGCAGTACTTC	CASSQADRGLDEQYF
.	12	TRBV29-1	.	TRBJ2-7	TGCAGCACGGGGGAGAGCTCCTACGAGCAGTACTTC	CSTGESSYEQYF
TRBD1	15	TRBV9	.	TRBJ1-3	TGTGCCAGCAGCGCCCCCACAGGGGGAGGAAACACCATATATTTT	CASSAPTGGGNTIYF
.	12	TRBV27	.	TRBJ2-3	TGTGCCAGCACTGGGCGATCAGATACGCAGTATTTT	CASTGRSDTQYF
.	13	TRBV11-3	.	TRBJ2-7	TGTGCCAGCAGCTTAGATTCAAGGACAGAGCAGTACTTC	CASSLDSRTEQYF
.	15	TRBV15	.	TRBJ1-1	TGTGCCACCAGCAGAGATAAGGCGGCCAACACTGAAGCTTTCTTT	CATSRDKAANTEAFF
.	16	TRBV5-5	.	TRBJ2-5	TGTGCCAGCAGCTCCAAACCCAGGGAGATGCAAGAGACCCAGTACTTC	CASSSKPREMQETQYF
TRBD1	13	TRBV27	.	TRBJ1-1	TGTGCCAGCAGTTTCGGGACAGGAGCTGAAGCTTTCTTT	CASSFGTGAEAFF
TRBD2	15	TRBV7-8	.	TRBJ2-3	TGTGCCAGCAGCCAGCGGGATGGGACTGTAGATACGCAGTATTTT	CASSQRDGTVDTQYF
TRBD2	16	TRBV9	.	TRBJ2-7	TGTGCCAGCAGCCCTGGGCTTAGCGGGAGTTCCTACGAGCAGTACTTC	CASSPGLSGSSYEQYF
.	14	TRBV29-1	.	TRBJ2-1	TGCAGCGTTACCGGGCTCGGGCCCTACAATGAGCAGTTCTTC	CSVTGLGPYNEQFF
.	14	TRBV6-1	.	TRBJ2-5	TGTGCCAGCAGTGTGGGCAGGGTTTCGGAGACCCAGTACTTC	CASSVGRVSETQYF
TRBD2	18	TRBV7-6	.	TRBJ2-1	TGTGCCAGCAGCTTATCGGTCCCTAGCGGGAGAGATTACAATGAGCAGTTCTTC	CASSLSVPSGRDYNEQFF